This TCR beta chain was obtained from a study of T-cell memory formation after mild COVID-19. As for the study in general: The study found TCR clusters largely donor specific.

The ends were cut back, 0 bases at V and 11 bases at J, with 25 bases in the middle. Germline V CDR1 and CDR2: MNHEY, SVGAGI. The CDR3 runs to 17 residues. Each CDR3 protein gets one entry after TCRdb re-called the 5' RACE reads with MiXCR. The sample carries a few hundred thousand distinct CDR3 sequences, over 15% recorded once. This clonotype occurred a few times. Its cognate antigen is unknown. General study findings and limits: The CD4+ clones that contracted clustered mainly within CM and EM, and the CD8+ clones concentrated in EMRA. Day 15 to 85 contractors were CD4/CD8 balanced; later expanders leaned CD4+. SARS-CoV-2 specificity of second-wave clones peaking day 37 was unconfirmed.

The material sequenced was PBMCs or a T cell subset sorted from them (not recorded which). The gene calls are TRBV6-5 and TRBJ1-1, with a weak D call TRBD1 (5 bases). This TCR was sampled from a young man who had mild COVID-19 (a few samples of this study predate the infection). Cell type and time point are not known. The CDR3 protein is CASSYSSRPGTQHGAFF. In DNA, the CDR3 is TGTGCCAGCAGTTACTCGAGTAGACCAGGGACCCAACACGGGGCTTTCTTT.